The 7 T cell receptor beta chains below all came from one sample that was sequenced in a study of blood T cell repertoires in COVID-19. TCRdb keeps only in-frame clones here, not all; method: immunoSEQ multiplex PCR. The sample has about 29,000 clones, approximately 88% seen once. What was sequenced was peripheral blood. Receptors were obtained from a man older than 75 with active COVID-19.

J is TRBJ1-6 and V is TRBV5-4, with D tentatively TRBD1 (6 bases). The CDR3 spans 16 residues. Trimming pared 0 bases from V and 11 bases from J, leaving 18 bases between. Germline CDR1 SGHNT, CDR2 YYREEE (reference sequence). The CDR3 DNA follows: TGTGCCAGCAGCTTGGGGTTCGGGACAAGGTCGACACCCCTCCACTTT. Its protein product is CASSLGFGTRSTPLHF.

This chain uses TRBV5-4 with TRBJ2-1; 7 nucleotides agree with TRBD2. The length of the CDR3 is 15 residues. V lost 2 bases, J lost 0 bases, and 2 bases stayed unmatched. CDR1 SGHNT and CDR2 YYREEE come from the germline V gene (reference sequence). DNA for the CDR3: TGTGCCAGCAGCTTAGCGGGGAGCTCCTACAATGAGCAGTTCTTC. This translates into CASSLAGSSYNEQFF.

The chain uses TRBV27 and TRBJ1-2; TRBD1 matches 9 bases. The CDR3 totals 15 residues. CDR1 is MNHEY, CDR2 SMNVEV, per germline (reference sequence). Unmatched junction bases numbered 8, after V lost 3 bases and J lost 6 bases. The CDR3 reads CASSLAGTGSHGYTF. The CDR3 DNA is TGTGCCAGCAGTTTGGCCGGGACAGGGTCACATGGCTACACCTTC.

The chain links TRBV10-1 to TRBJ2-7, with a possible D match to TRBD1 (6 bases). CDR1 and CDR2 from the germline V gene are WNHNN and SYGVQD (reference sequence). The V end lost 2 bases, the J end lost 8 bases, and 16 bases lay between the germline ends. CDR3 length equals 14 residues. CDR3 in DNA: TGCGCCAGCAGTGAGGGGACATCTTCCCGTAAGCAGTACTTC. Translating it yields CASSEGTSSRKQYF.

This sequence joins TRBV4-1 and TRBJ1-2; possible D gene TRBD1, 5 bases. Trimming cost V 2 bases and J 8 bases, with 18 bases left between them. CDR1 and CDR2 from the germline V gene are MGHRA and YSYEKL. CDR3 length equals 15 residues. CDR3 nucleotide sequence: TGCGCCAGCAGCCAATCCCCGGGGGGGTCCTACGGCTACACCTTC. Amino acids: CASSQSPGGSYGYTF.

The chain is built from TRBV18 and TRBJ1-4; the D is unclear. Germline V gene data show CDR1 as KGHSH and CDR2 as LQKENI. V was cut by 4 bases and J by 2 bases, with 11 bases left in between. This CDR3 comprises 15 residues. The CDR3: CASSLWAATNEKLFF. CDR3 sequence (DNA): TGTGCCAGCTCACTTTGGGCAGCTACTAATGAAAAACTGTTTTTT.

The chain employs TRBV4-2 and TRBJ1-2; TRBD1 is a possible D gene (6 bases). This CDR3 region has 19 residues. Looked up from germline, CDR1 is LGHNA and CDR2 is YNFKEQ. With 4 bases removed from V and 0 bases from J, the gap between germline ends came to 24 bases. The CDR3 loop reads CASSRRGGQGDVPNYGYTF. In DNA, the CDR3 is TGTGCCAGCAGCCGAAGGGGGGGTCAGGGAGACGTCCCTAACTATGGCTACACCTTC.